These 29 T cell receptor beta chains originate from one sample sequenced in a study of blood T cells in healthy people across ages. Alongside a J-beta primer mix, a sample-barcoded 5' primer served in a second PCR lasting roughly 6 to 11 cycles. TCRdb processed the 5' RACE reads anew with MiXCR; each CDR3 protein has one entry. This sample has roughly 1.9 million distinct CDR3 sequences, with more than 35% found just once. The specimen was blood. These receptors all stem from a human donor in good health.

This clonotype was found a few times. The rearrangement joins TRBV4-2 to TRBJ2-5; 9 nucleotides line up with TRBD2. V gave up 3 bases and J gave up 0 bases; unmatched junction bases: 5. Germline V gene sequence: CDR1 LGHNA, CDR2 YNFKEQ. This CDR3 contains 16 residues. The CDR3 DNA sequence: TGTGCCAGCAGCCATGAAAGCGGGGGGAACCAAGAGACCCAGTACTTC. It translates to CASSHESGGNQETQYF.

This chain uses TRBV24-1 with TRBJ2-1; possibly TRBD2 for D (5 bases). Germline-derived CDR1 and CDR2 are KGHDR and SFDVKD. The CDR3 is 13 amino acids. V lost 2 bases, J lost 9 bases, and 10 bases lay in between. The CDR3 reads CATSDSLGSEQFF. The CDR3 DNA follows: TGTGCCACCAGTGATTCTCTGGGGAGTGAGCAGTTCTTC.

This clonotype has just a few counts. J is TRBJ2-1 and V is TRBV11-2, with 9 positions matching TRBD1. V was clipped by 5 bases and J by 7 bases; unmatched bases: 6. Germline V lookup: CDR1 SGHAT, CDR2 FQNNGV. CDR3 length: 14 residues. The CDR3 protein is CASSKRQGENEQFF. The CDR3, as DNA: TGTGCCAGCAGCAAAAGACAGGGGGAGAATGAGCAGTTCTTC.

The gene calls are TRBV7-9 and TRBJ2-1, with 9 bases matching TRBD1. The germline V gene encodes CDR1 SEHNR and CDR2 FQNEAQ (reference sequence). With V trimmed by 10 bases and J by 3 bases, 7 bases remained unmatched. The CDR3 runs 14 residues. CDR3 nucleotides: TGTGCCATCCCGGGACAGGGTTTCTACAATGAGCAGTTCTTC. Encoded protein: CAIPGQGFYNEQFF.

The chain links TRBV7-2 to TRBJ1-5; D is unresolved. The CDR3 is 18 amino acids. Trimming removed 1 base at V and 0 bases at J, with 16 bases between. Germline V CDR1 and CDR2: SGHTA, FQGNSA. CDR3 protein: CASSLGVGRIYSNQPQHF. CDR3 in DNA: TGTGCCAGCAGCTTAGGGGTGGGCCGTATTTATAGCAATCAGCCCCAGCATTTT.

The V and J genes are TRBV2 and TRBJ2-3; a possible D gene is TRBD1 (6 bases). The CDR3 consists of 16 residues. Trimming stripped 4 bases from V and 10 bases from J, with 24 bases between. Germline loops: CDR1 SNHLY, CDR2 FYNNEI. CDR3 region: CASSVRQAATSDAQYF. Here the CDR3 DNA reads TGTGCCAGCAGTGTAAGACAGGCGGCGACATCGGATGCGCAGTATTTT.

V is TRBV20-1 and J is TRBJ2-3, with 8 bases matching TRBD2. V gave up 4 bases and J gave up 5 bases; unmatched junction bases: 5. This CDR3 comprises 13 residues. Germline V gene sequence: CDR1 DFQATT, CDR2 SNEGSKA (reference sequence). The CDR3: CSAKASGLDTQYF. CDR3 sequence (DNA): TGCAGTGCTAAAGCTAGCGGGTTAGATACGCAGTATTTT.

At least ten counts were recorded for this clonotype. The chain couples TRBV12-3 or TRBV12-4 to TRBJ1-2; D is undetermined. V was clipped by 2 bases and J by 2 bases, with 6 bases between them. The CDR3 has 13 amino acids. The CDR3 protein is CASSLKANYGYTF. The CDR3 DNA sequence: TGTGCCAGCAGTTTAAAGGCCAACTATGGCTACACCTTC.

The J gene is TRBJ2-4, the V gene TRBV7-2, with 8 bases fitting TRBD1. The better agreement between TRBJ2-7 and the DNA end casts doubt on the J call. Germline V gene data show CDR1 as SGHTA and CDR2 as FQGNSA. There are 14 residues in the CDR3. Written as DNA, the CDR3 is TGTGCCAGCAGCTACAACAGGGGGGCGTTCGAGCAGTACTTC. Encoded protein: CASSYNRGAFEQYF.

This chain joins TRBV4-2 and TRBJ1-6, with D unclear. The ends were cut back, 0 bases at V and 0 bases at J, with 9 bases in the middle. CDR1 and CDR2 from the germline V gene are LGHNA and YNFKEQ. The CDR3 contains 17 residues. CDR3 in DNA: TGTGCCAGCAGCCAAGACGGAGTAAGCTCCTATAATTCACCCCTCCACTTT. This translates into CASSQDGVSSYNSPLHF.

This CDR3 reads CASSLSGEIVETQYF. The CDR3 DNA follows: TGTGCCAGCAGTTTATCCGGCGAAATAGTAGAGACCCAGTACTTC. This rearrangement joins TRBV28 to TRBJ2-5; D is uncertain. The CDR3 consists of 15 residues. V lost 1 base and J 4 bases, leaving 13 bases between the germline ends. The germline V gene has CDR1 MDHEN and CDR2 SYDVKM.

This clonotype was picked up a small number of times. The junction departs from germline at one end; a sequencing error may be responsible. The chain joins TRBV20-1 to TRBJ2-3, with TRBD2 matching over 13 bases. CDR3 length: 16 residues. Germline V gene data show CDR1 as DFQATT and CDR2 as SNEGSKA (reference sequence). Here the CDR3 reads CSARETSGGATHTQYF. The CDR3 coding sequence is TGCAGTGCTAGAGAAACTAGCGGGGGGGCCACACATACGCAGTATTTT.

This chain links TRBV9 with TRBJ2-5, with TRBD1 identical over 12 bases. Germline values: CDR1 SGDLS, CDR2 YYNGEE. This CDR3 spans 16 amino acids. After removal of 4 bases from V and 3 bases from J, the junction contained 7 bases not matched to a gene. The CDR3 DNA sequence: TGTGCCAGCAGCCCGGGACAGGGGGCGGGGGAAGAGACCCAGTACTTC. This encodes CASSPGQGAGEETQYF.

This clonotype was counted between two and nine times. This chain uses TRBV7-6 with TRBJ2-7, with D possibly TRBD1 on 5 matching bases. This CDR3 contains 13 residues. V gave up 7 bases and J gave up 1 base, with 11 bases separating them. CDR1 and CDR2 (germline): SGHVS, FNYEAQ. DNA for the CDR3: TGTGCCAGCACCCGTGGGGCGTCCTACGAGCAGTACTTC. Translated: CASTRGASYEQYF.

CDR3 in amino acids: CSVVGSERGAKNIQYF. DNA of the CDR3: TGCAGCGTTGTGGGGAGCGAGAGGGGCGCCAAAAACATTCAGTACTTC. The rearrangement uses TRBV29-1 and TRBJ2-4, with D perhaps TRBD1 or TRBD2 (5 bases each). V lost 4 bases and J lost 1, with 17 bases in between. CDR1 is SQVTM, CDR2 ANQGSEA, per germline. The CDR3 totals 16 residues.

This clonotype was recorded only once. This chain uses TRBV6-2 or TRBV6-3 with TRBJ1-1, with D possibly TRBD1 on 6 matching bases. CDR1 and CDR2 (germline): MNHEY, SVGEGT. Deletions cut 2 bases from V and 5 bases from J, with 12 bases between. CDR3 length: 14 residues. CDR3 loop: CASSYVGGKTEAFF. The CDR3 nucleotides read TGTGCCAGCAGTTACGTGGGGGGCAAGACTGAAGCTTTCTTT.

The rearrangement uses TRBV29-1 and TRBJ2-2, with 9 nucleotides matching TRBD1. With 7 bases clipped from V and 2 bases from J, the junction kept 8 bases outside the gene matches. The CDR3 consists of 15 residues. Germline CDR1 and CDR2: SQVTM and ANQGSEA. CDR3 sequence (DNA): TGCAGCGCCCTGGGACAGGGCCTTAACACCGGGGAGCTGTTTTTT. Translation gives CSALGQGLNTGELFF.

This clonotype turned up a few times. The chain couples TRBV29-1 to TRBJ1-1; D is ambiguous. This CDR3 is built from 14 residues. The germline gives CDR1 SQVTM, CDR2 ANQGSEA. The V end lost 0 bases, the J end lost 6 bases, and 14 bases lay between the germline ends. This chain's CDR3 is CSVEERRENAEAFF. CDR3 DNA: TGCAGCGTTGAAGAACGCCGGGAAAACGCTGAAGCTTTCTTT. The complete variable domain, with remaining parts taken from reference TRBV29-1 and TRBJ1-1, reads SAVISQKPSRDICQRGTSLTIQCQVDSQVTMMFWYRQQPGQSLTLIATANQGSEATYESGFVIDKFPISRPNLTFSTLTVSNMSPEDSSIYLCSVEERRENAEAFFGQGTRLTVV.

CDR3 sequence (DNA): TGCAGCGTCCTGGGAAATCTAGGGGATACGCAGTATTTT. It encodes CSVLGNLGDTQYF. This chain connects TRBV29-1 to TRBJ2-3, with D uncertain. V gave up 6 bases and J gave up 6 bases, with 16 bases separating them. Germline-derived CDR1 and CDR2 are SQVTM and ANQGSEA. CDR3 length equals 13 residues.

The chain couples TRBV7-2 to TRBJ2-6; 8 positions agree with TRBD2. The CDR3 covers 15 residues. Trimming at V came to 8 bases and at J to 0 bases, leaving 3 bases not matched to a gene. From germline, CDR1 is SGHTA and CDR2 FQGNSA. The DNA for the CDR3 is TGTGCCAGCTTAGCGGGGCCCTCTGGGGCCAACGTCCTGACTTTC. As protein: CASLAGPSGANVLTF.

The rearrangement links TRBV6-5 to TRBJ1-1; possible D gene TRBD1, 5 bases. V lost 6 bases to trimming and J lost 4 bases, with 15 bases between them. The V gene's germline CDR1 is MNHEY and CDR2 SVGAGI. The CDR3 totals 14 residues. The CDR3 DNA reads TGTGCCAGCAGCGAGGGGACGTTTATCACTGAAGCTTTCTTT. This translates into CASSEGTFITEAFF.

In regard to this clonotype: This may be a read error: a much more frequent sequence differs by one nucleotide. The CDR3 DNA is TGTGCCAGCATTTTAGATGGGGGGGCAGCCGGGCAGTTCTTC. The encoded protein is CASILDGGAAGQFF. This chain uses TRBV12-3 or TRBV12-4 with TRBJ2-1; a weak D match, TRBD2 (7 bases). The length of the CDR3 is 14 residues.

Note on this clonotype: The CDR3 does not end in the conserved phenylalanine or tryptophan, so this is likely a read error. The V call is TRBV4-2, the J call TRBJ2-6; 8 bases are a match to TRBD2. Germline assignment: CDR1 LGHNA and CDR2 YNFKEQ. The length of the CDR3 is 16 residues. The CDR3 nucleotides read TGTGCCAGCGGCCAAGACGGGGGGGCTGGGGCCAACGTCCTGACTTCC. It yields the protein CASGQDGGAGANVLTS.

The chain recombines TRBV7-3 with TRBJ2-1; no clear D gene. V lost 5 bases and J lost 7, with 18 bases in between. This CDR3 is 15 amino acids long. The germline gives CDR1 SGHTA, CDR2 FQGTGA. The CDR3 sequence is CASSPSLGAENEQFF. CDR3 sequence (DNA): TGTGCCAGCAGCCCTTCGTTAGGCGCTGAAAATGAGCAGTTCTTC.

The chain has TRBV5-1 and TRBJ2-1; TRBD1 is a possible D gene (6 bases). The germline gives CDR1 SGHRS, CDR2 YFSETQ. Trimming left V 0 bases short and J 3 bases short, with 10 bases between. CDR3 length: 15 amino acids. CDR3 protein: CASSLGTADYNEQFF. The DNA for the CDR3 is TGCGCCAGCAGCTTGGGGACAGCGGACTACAATGAGCAGTTCTTC. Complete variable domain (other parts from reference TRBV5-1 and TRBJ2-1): KAGVTQTPRYLIKTRGQQVTLSCSPISGHRSVSWYQQTPGQGLQFLFEYFSETQRNKGNFPGRFSGRQFSNSRSEMNVSTLELGDSALYLCASSLGTADYNEQFFGPGTRLTVL.

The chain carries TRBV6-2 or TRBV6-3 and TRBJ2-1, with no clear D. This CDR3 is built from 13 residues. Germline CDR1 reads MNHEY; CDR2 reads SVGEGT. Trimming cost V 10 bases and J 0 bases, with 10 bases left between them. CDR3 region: CATQYSSYNEQFF. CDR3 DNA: TGTGCCACCCAATACAGCTCCTACAATGAGCAGTTCTTC.

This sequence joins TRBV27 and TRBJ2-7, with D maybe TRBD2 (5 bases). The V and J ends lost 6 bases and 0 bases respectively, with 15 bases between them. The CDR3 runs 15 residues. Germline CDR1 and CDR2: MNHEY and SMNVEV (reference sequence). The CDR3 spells CASSPDGIRSYEQYF. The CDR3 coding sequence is TGTGCCAGCAGCCCCGACGGGATTCGCTCCTACGAGCAGTACTTC.

The CDR3 DNA reads as TGTGCCAGCAGTAGGATGGGAGCAGATACGCAGTATTTT. This encodes CASSRMGADTQYF. The rearrangement uses TRBV6-4 and TRBJ2-3, with a possible D match to TRBD2 (5 bases). Germline V gives CDR1 MRHNA, CDR2 SNTAGT. Trimming pared 5 bases from V and 4 bases from J, leaving 10 bases between. The CDR3 spans 13 residues.

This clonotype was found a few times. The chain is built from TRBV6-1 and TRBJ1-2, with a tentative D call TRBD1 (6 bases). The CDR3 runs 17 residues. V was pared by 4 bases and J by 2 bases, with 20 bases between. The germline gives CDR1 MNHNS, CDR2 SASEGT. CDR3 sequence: CASSGAPGAYINYGYTF. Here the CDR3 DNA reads TGTGCCAGCAGTGGGGCCCCAGGGGCGTATATCAACTATGGCTACACCTTC.